This T cell receptor (beta chain) was identified in a study of blood T cell repertoires in COVID-19. Study-level background: Both acute and convalescent COVID-19 samples were obtained from the United States, Italy and Spain. Sample material is recorded as cDNA or gDNA derived from T cells, B-cell-depleted T cells, or PBMCs.

Authors' processing steps: Estimated nucleated cell counts came from reference gene primer amplification. The repertoire was sequenced with immunoSEQ multiplex PCR; TCRdb's copy has only in-frame clones and lacks some. The V and J calls and clone size come from that table; D and trimming were worked out from the DNA. In the table there are 130,000 to 150,000 clones, roughly 90% of which are singletons. The clonotype comes from a man aged 65 to 79 with acute or convalescent COVID-19. Sequencing was performed on peripheral blood.

The CDR3 DNA sequence: TGTGCCAGCTTCGCGAACCCGGGGACAGTAAATTCACCCCTCCACTTT. This translates into CASFANPGTVNSPLHF. This chain links TRBV11-3 with TRBJ1-6; 7 bases line up with TRBD1. CDR1 is SGHNT and CDR2 is YENEEA in the germline V gene. The J segment lost 7 bases and the V segment lost 8 bases, leaving 14 bases of the junction unmatched. CDR3 length: 16 amino acids.